This TCR beta chain comes out of a study of shared clonotypes between healthy human individuals. Overall study context: CD4 naive cells filled three plates per donor, CD4 memory three, CD8 naive two and CD8 memory one.

CDR1 and CDR2 (germline): MNHNY, SVGAGI (reference sequence). The CDR3 is 14 residues long. The ends were cut back, 4 bases at V and 4 bases at J, with 10 bases in the middle. Each cell subset's genomic DNA was divided evenly among several immunoSEQ plates. Profiled with immunoSEQ multiplex PCR; TCRdb holds only in-frame clones, not every one. The repertoire consists of about 380,000 clones, with 95% to 97% occurring once and the leading ten covering around 0.29%. All participating donors were Caucasian adults from Nashville, Tennessee. This receptor was obtained from a man aged 25-40 years in good health. The chain has TRBV6-6 and TRBJ2-2; D ambiguous. Sequenced input: memory CD8+ T cells sorted from blood. Sample subset: CD45RO+ cells pooled with CCR7-negative TemRA cells. CDR3 nucleotides: TGTGCCAGCAGTTCCCACTCGGGCACCGGGGAGCTGTTTTTT. Translating gives CASSSHSGTGELFF.